Included here is one T cell receptor beta chain sequence, with context. The V end was cut by 5 bases, the J end by 2 bases, with 9 bases between. CDR3 length: 13 residues. CDR1 and CDR2 from the germline V gene are MRHNA and SNTAGT. The sample belongs to a study of shared clonotypes between healthy human individuals. Profiled with immunoSEQ multiplex PCR; TCRdb holds only in-frame clones, not every one. The sample gives about 640,000 clones, about three quarters of which show up once; under 2% is in the top ten. The chain joins TRBV6-4 to TRBJ1-1; tentatively, D is TRBD1 (5 bases). The origin of this receptor is a woman aged 25-40 years in good health. The sequenced sample consisted of memory CD4+ T cells sorted from blood. Subset denoted: CD45RA-negative fraction. The CDR3 DNA follows: TGTGCCAGCAGTCACGGGGGAAACACTGAAGCTTTCTTT. Residues: CASSHGGNTEAFF.